These 27 T cell receptor beta chains share one sample of origin, sequenced in a study of blood T cell repertoires in COVID-19. Sequenced by immunoSEQ multiplex PCR; TCRdb stores in-frame clones only, minus some. The data show 450,000 to 600,000 clones, with 75% to 90% seen just once and approximately 0.7% held by the top ten. The sample consisted of PBMCs or T cells enriched from blood (not recorded which). Receptors were obtained from a woman in her late teens or twenties who had recovered from COVID-19.

The rearrangement joins TRBV4-1 to TRBJ1-5, with 11 positions matching TRBD1. Germline lookup yields CDR1 MGHRA and CDR2 YSYEKL. The CDR3 is 16 amino acids. V trimming: 6 bases; J trimming: 3 bases; junction bases outside the gene matches: 7. The CDR3 region is CASSPRTGGINQPQHF. The CDR3 DNA is TGCGCCAGCAGTCCGCGGACAGGGGGCATCAATCAGCCCCAGCATTTT.

The CDR3 nucleotides read TGTGCCAGCAGTTCCGGGGGAACGCAAAGAGATGAAGCTTTCTTT. Protein sequence: CASSSGGTQRDEAFF. This chain uses TRBV28 with TRBJ1-1; D may be TRBD1 (5 bases). CDR3 size: 15 residues. In germline, CDR1 is MDHEN, CDR2 SYDVKM. V was trimmed by 4 bases and J by 7 bases, leaving 19 bases between them.

This sequence joins TRBV2 and TRBJ1-1; D gene unclear. CDR1 SNHLY and CDR2 FYNNEI come from the germline V gene. The length of the CDR3 is 12 residues. V lost 11 bases and J 2 bases, leaving 12 bases between the germline ends. This chain's CDR3 is CAGGLLNTEAFF. DNA of the CDR3: TGTGCCGGCGGACTGCTCAACACTGAAGCTTTCTTT.

V is TRBV2 and J is TRBJ2-1; 8 bases line up with TRBD2. CDR3 length: 11 residues. The germline V gene encodes CDR1 SNHLY and CDR2 FYNNEI. Here the CDR3 reads CASGRNNEQFF. CDR3 sequence (DNA): TGTGCGAGCGGGAGAAACAATGAGCAGTTCTTC.

V usage is TRBV10-2 and J usage is TRBJ1-2; possibly TRBD1 for D (5 bases). Trimming took 4 bases from V and 5 from J, leaving 14 bases between them. Per germline, CDR1 WSHSY and CDR2 SAAADI. This CDR3 has 14 amino acids. The CDR3 DNA follows: TGCGCCAGCAGTGGGGTCGATCGGGGGTATGGCTACACCTTC. It encodes CASSGVDRGYGYTF.

The rearrangement uses TRBV10-3 and TRBJ2-3, with D tentatively TRBD2 (5 bases). The V gene's germline CDR1 is ENHRY and CDR2 SYGVKD. The CDR3 is made up of 13 amino acids. V was trimmed by 10 bases and J by 2 bases, leaving 13 bases between them. CDR3 sequence reads: CASGLAYTDTQYF. The CDR3 coding sequence is TGTGCCAGTGGACTGGCGTACACAGATACGCAGTATTTT.

The CDR3 protein is CASSPRLNYEQYF. The CDR3 DNA follows: TGTGCCAGCAGCCCCCGGTTAAACTACGAGCAGTACTTC. The V and J genes are TRBV27 and TRBJ2-7, with unresolved D. The CDR3 extends over 13 amino acids. In germline, CDR1 is MNHEY, CDR2 SMNVEV (reference sequence). Trimming shortened V by 6 bases and J by 3 bases, and 12 bases separated the two germline ends.

The chain couples TRBV28 to TRBJ1-2, with 9 bases identical to TRBD1. V shed 8 bases, J shed 9 bases, and the junction held 7 bases outside the gene matches. Germline CDR1 reads MDHEN; CDR2 reads SYDVKM. The CDR3 extends over 12 amino acids. CDR3 protein: CASGTGTLSYTF. CDR3 sequence (DNA): TGTGCCAGCGGGACAGGGACCCTTAGCTACACCTTC.

This clone was picked up a small number of times. The chain couples TRBV5-1 to TRBJ1-1; 10 bases are a match to TRBD1. The CDR3 sequence is 14 residues long. V dropped 4 bases and J dropped 3; count of bases not matched to a gene: 3. The V gene's germline CDR1 is SGHRS and CDR2 YFSETQ. This CDR3 reads CASSPGTGDTEAFF. The CDR3 nucleotides read TGCGCCAGCAGCCCGGGGACAGGGGACACTGAAGCTTTCTTT.

The chain is built from TRBV6-5 and TRBJ2-7, with D possibly matching TRBD2 (6 bases). V lost 9 bases and J lost 7, with 19 bases in between. From germline, CDR1 is MNHEY and CDR2 SVGAGI. The CDR3 is 13 residues long. The CDR3 here is CASTIHLGGEQYF. The CDR3 bases are TGTGCCAGTACTATACACCTTGGGGGGGAGCAGTACTTC.

The J gene is TRBJ1-1, the V gene TRBV9; perhaps TRBD1 as D (5 bases). The V and J ends lost 3 bases and 5 bases respectively, with 8 bases between them. CDR3 length equals 12 residues. CDR1 and CDR2 from the germline V gene are SGDLS and YYNGEE. The CDR3 here is CASSGPGTEAFF. CDR3 coding DNA: TGTGCCAGCAGCGGCCCAGGGACTGAAGCTTTCTTT.

The chain couples TRBV18 to TRBJ2-3; D perhaps matches TRBD2 (6 bases). In germline, CDR1 is KGHSH, CDR2 LQKENI. CDR3 length: 14 amino acids. V dropped 3 bases and J dropped 1 base, with 8 bases sitting between them. The CDR3 coding sequence is TGTGCCAGCTCACCGGAGGGCCGCACAGATACGCAGTATTTT. As protein: CASSPEGRTDTQYF.

This sequence joins TRBV30 and TRBJ1-2; the D is unclear. The CDR3 consists of 14 residues. V lost 3 bases and J 6 bases, leaving 17 bases between the germline ends. Germline assignment: CDR1 GTSNPN and CDR2 SVGIG (reference sequence). The CDR3 nucleotides are TGTGCCTGGAGCCAAGCCTATTTAACAGATGGCTACACCTTC. It is translated as CAWSQAYLTDGYTF.

V and J are TRBV6-5 and TRBJ1-3; no definite D call. Germline V gene sequence: CDR1 MNHEY, CDR2 SVGAGI. CDR3 length: 16 residues. V lost 2 bases and J 0 bases, leaving 11 bases between the germline ends. CDR3 in DNA: TGTGCCAGCAGTTACGAAGGCGGATACTCTGGAAACACCATATATTTT. It translates to CASSYEGGYSGNTIYF.

The chain is built from TRBV28 and TRBJ2-2, with D possibly being TRBD2 (7 bases). CDR1 and CDR2 (germline): MDHEN, SYDVKM. The CDR3 extends over 16 amino acids. Trimming left V 7 bases short and J 6 bases short, with 21 bases between. In DNA form, the CDR3 reads TGTGCCAGCATCCCCAATCGGGCGGGGGCCCCCGGGGAGCTGTTTTTT. Translating it yields CASIPNRAGAPGELFF.

J is TRBJ2-2 and V is TRBV30; D remains ambiguous. V was trimmed by 5 bases and J by 3 bases, leaving 10 bases between them. The germline CDR1 and CDR2 sequences are GTSNPN and SVGIG (reference sequence). The CDR3 covers 13 residues. CDR3 nucleotide sequence: TGTGCCTGGGTTTCTAGGCACACCGGGGAGCTGTTTTTT. Residues: CAWVSRHTGELFF.

This clone was picked up one time. The rearrangement links TRBV3-1 (or the pseudogene TRBV3-2) to TRBJ2-2; no reliable D call. Trimming took off 0 bases at V and 5 bases at J, with 7 bases between the two ends. CDR1 is LGHDT and CDR2 is YNNKEL in the germline V gene (reference sequence). This CDR3 region has 14 residues. The CDR3 DNA sequence: TGTGCCAGCAGCCAAGATCCCGGGACCGGGGAGCTGTTTTTT. It yields the protein CASSQDPGTGELFF.

V and J are TRBV15 and TRBJ1-6, with D maybe TRBD1 (5 bases). The germline V gene has CDR1 LNHNV and CDR2 YYDKDF (reference sequence). V gave up 10 bases and J gave up 6 bases, with 16 bases separating them. This CDR3 contains 14 residues. DNA of the CDR3: TGTGCCATCGGAATAGGGGAAGGTAATTCACCCCTCCACTTT. Encoded protein: CAIGIGEGNSPLHF.

This clone was seen just once. This rearrangement joins TRBV12-3 or TRBV12-4 to TRBJ1-1; the match to TRBD1 covers 7 bases. This CDR3 contains 13 residues. The trim removed 6 bases at V and 0 bases at J, leaving 1 base unmatched. The CDR3 loop is CASRTGMNTEAFF. In DNA form, the CDR3 reads TGTGCCAGCAGGACAGGGATGAACACTGAAGCTTTCTTT.

This chain uses TRBV3-1 (or the pseudogene TRBV3-2) with TRBJ1-6; D ambiguous. V was trimmed by 4 bases and J by 5 bases, leaving 9 bases between them. The CDR3 extends over 14 amino acids. Germline V gene sequence: CDR1 LGHDT, CDR2 YNNKEL (reference sequence). The CDR3 spells CASSLQADNSPLHF. The DNA of the CDR3 is TGTGCCAGCAGCCTCCAAGCGGATAATTCACCCCTCCACTTT.

CDR3 nucleotide sequence: TGCGCCAGCAGTCGCGGACAGAACACTGAAGCTTTCTTT. As protein: CASSRGQNTEAFF. The chain couples TRBV10-2 to TRBJ1-1, with D perhaps matching TRBD1 (5 bases). Trimming pared 5 bases from V and 1 base from J, leaving 8 bases between. This CDR3 region has 13 residues. Germline values: CDR1 WSHSY, CDR2 SAAADI.

The V gene is TRBV19, the J gene TRBJ2-1, with 8 nucleotides matching TRBD1. Trimming took 6 bases from V and 6 from J; bases not matched to a gene: 4. This CDR3 comprises 13 residues. CDR1 is LNHDA and CDR2 is SQIVND in the germline V gene (reference sequence). DNA for the CDR3: TGTGCCAGTAGCCTCGACAGGGGCAATGAGCAGTTCTTC. This sequence encodes CASSLDRGNEQFF.

The chain has TRBV7-8 and TRBJ2-1, with a weak D call TRBD1 (6 bases). Germline V lookup: CDR1 SGHVS, CDR2 FQNEAQ. V gave up 5 bases and J gave up 2 bases, with 10 bases separating them. This CDR3 has 14 residues. The CDR3 region has the DNA TGTGCCAGCAGCCCAAGGACAGCCTACAATGAGCAGTTCTTC. Protein sequence: CASSPRTAYNEQFF.

The chain combines TRBV19 with TRBJ2-2; 8 positions agree with TRBD1. Germline lookup yields CDR1 LNHDA and CDR2 SQIVND (reference sequence). The CDR3 contains 15 residues. Trimming took 3 bases from V and 6 from J; bases not matched to a gene: 6. The CDR3 nucleotides are TGTGCCAGTAGTATCAGGCAGGGGGCGGCCGGGGAGCTGTTTTTT. This sequence encodes CASSIRQGAAGELFF.

The V call is TRBV2, the J call TRBJ1-2; D perhaps matches TRBD1 (5 bases). The CDR3 is 13 residues long. Germline V gives CDR1 SNHLY, CDR2 FYNNEI. V lost 6 bases to trimming and J lost 6 bases, with 14 bases between them. The CDR3 loop is CASSQNPQDGYTF. CDR3 coding DNA: TGTGCCAGCAGCCAGAATCCACAGGATGGCTACACCTTC.

The chain joins TRBV4-1 to TRBJ1-2; D not certain. Germline CDR1 is MGHRA and CDR2 is YSYEKL. Trimming removed 4 bases at V and 7 bases at J, with 10 bases between. The CDR3 length is 12 residues. The chain's CDR3 is CASSPERGGYTF. The CDR3 DNA reads as TGCGCCAGCAGCCCAGAACGAGGTGGCTACACCTTC.

The chain uses TRBV28 and TRBJ2-7; 8 nucleotides agree with TRBD2. The CDR3 runs 15 residues. The junction had 7 bases not matched to a gene; V was cut back by 4 bases and J by 2 bases. Germline V gene lookup returns CDR1 MDHEN and CDR2 SYDVKM. CDR3 coding DNA: TGTGCCAGCAGTTCCCTTCCGGGGGGGGCCTACGAGCAGTACTTC. Translating it yields CASSSLPGGAYEQYF.